This T cell receptor (beta chain) was retrieved from a study of spatial heterogeneity in lung cancer. As for the study in general: A unique TCR and UMI combination showed up more than ten times in raw reads, on average.

Indicated time point: sample taken at primary tumor resection. Trimming cost V 3 bases and J 6 bases, with 10 bases left between them. Per germline, CDR1 SEHNR and CDR2 FQNEAQ (reference sequence). The CDR3 runs 13 residues. The presence of a unique molecular identifier marked each TCR cDNA molecule. TCRdb reanalysed the 5' RACE reads using MiXCR and keeps one entry per CDR3 protein. This sample has around 620 distinct CDR3 sequences, with about a fifth found just once. Comment on this clonotype: This beta chain is off target for a library built for alpha chains, so its abundance means little.

Sequencing used normal lung tissue next to the tumor, obtained at surgery. This clonotype was sampled from a male donor with early-stage non-small cell lung cancer. The chain recombines TRBV7-9 with TRBJ2-3; D is perhaps TRBD2 (6 bases). Here the CDR3 reads CASSLGGMDTQYF. CDR3 bases: TGTGCCAGCAGCTTGGGCGGGATGGATACGCAGTATTTT.